This TCR beta chain was captured by sequencing in a study of T-cell reconstitution after alpha-beta-depleted transplantation in children. Study-level results: At around two months after transplant, the alpha-beta T cells were reportedly derived from several hundred expanded clones that came from non-depleted graft cells. After transplant, high TCRbeta diversity at day 60 in some patients arose from surviving recipient T cells and thymic progenitors. When one year had passed after transplant, most T-cell counts and diversity came from newly produced T cells.

This CDR3 spans 16 amino acids. The V gene lost 0 bases and the J gene lost 0 bases, with 7 bases spanning the gap. Germline V CDR1 and CDR2: SGHRS, YFSETQ. Preparation of the TCRbeta library used unique molecular identifiers. TCRdb reprocessed the PCR reads with MiXCR, giving one entry per CDR3 protein. This sample has about 98,000 distinct CDR3 sequences, with around 7.8% found just once. This clonotype was recorded many times. Its antigen is as yet unknown. This specimen consisted of PBMCs, obtained before TCRalphabeta/CD19-depleted stem cell transplant. This TCR came from a boy aged 2-15 years with acute lymphoblastic leukemia, due to receive a stem cell transplant. This chain joins TRBV5-1 and TRBJ2-6; D remains unclear. The CDR3 DNA follows: TGCGCCAGCAGCTTGGATGGTTACTCTGGGGCCAACGTCCTGACTTTC. The encoded protein is CASSLDGYSGANVLTF.